This passage covers 31 T cell receptor beta chains from one sample sequenced in a study of shared clonotypes between healthy human individuals (dated by TCRdb to 2019 to 2021). CD8 naive samples were CD45RO-negative cells positively selected for CCR7, giving a CD45RA+CCR7+ population that excluded TemRA cells. The library was prepared using the immunoSEQ multiplex PCR assay. TCRdb retrieved this table from immuneACCESS and kept in-frame rearrangements only. Not all clones are present; in checked studies, unresolved V genes account for under half, and no reason is known for the remainder. The sample table shows about 1,800,000 clones, and 85% to 95% are seen once. More than 0.95% of the sample lies in the top ten. Sequenced: naive CD8+ T cells sorted from blood. The sample's cell subset or site label, decoded: CD45RA+CCR7+. The receptors shown here come from a man between 18 and 29 years old in good health.

The chain uses TRBV11-3 and TRBJ2-1, with 7 nucleotides matching TRBD2. Per germline, CDR1 SGHNT and CDR2 YENEEA. The ends lost 0 bases at V and 3 bases at J; junction bases unmatched: 5. This CDR3 spans 16 amino acids. DNA for the CDR3: TGTGCCAGCAGCTTAGATGGGGCGGGAGTCTACAATGAGCAGTTCTTC. Its translation: CASSLDGAGVYNEQFF.

This clone appeared a single time. V usage is TRBV4-1 and J usage is TRBJ1-4; no definite D call. Trimming pared 4 bases from V and 0 bases from J, leaving 12 bases between. CDR1 is MGHRA and CDR2 is YSYEKL in the germline V gene. This CDR3 is built from 16 residues. In nucleotides, the CDR3 is TGCGCCAGCAGCCCAACACCGTTTTCAACTAATGAAAAACTGTTTTTT. Translated: CASSPTPFSTNEKLFF.

The chain recombines TRBV7-8 with TRBJ2-1; D remains ambiguous. Trimming left V 5 bases short and J 0 bases short, with 11 bases between. The CDR3 is 15 amino acids. CDR1 SGHVS and CDR2 FQNEAQ come from the germline V gene. The CDR3 DNA reads as TGTGCCAGCAGCCCCTACCAGAGCTCCTACAATGAGCAGTTCTTC. Translating gives CASSPYQSSYNEQFF.

This chain uses TRBV15 with TRBJ2-7, with D perhaps assigned TRBD1 or TRBD2 (5 bases each). Germline-derived CDR1 and CDR2 are LNHNV and YYDKDF (reference sequence). V dropped 4 bases and J dropped 0 bases, with 7 bases sitting between them. The CDR3 covers 13 residues. CDR3 sequence: CATSIGTSYEQYF. The CDR3, as DNA: TGTGCCACCAGCATAGGGACCTCCTACGAGCAGTACTTC. The full variable domain, with the rest looked up from reference TRBV15 and TRBJ2-7, is DAMVIQNPRYQVTQFGKPVTLSCSQTLNHNVMYWYQQKSSQAPKLLFHYYDKDFNNEADTPDNFQSRRPNTSFCFLDIRSPGLGDTAMYLCATSIGTSYEQYFGPGTRLTVT.

The V gene is TRBV6-5, the J gene TRBJ1-1; no clear D gene. This CDR3 spans 11 amino acids. From germline, CDR1 is MNHEY and CDR2 SVGAGI. V was cut by 4 bases and J by 6 bases, with 6 bases left in between. CDR3 nucleotides: TGTGCCAGCAGTTCCGGATCTGAAGCTTTCTTT. Translated: CASSSGSEAFF.

The rearrangement uses TRBV4-1 and TRBJ2-1; a weak D match, TRBD1 (5 bases). From germline, CDR1 is MGHRA and CDR2 YSYEKL. The germline V and J ends were trimmed by 0 bases and 8 bases, with 23 bases remaining between them. There are 18 residues in the CDR3. The CDR3 nucleotides are TGCGCCAGCAGCCAAGAATCCCCGGCAGGGATGGTGACGGATGAGCAGTTCTTC. Amino acid sequence: CASSQESPAGMVTDEQFF.

This chain uses TRBV5-6 with TRBJ2-3, with 7 bases fitting TRBD2. Trimming at V came to 4 bases and at J to 3 bases, leaving 5 bases not matched to a gene. This CDR3 is built from 14 residues. Germline values: CDR1 SGHDT, CDR2 YYEEEE. The CDR3 DNA follows: TGTGCCAGCAGCCCTTCGGGAGGAACAGATACGCAGTATTTT. Protein: CASSPSGGTDTQYF.

A word on this clone: The sample holds other DNA sequences that translate to the same CDR3. The gene calls are TRBV4-1 and TRBJ2-7; 10 bases agree with TRBD2. The CDR3 is made up of 15 amino acids. J was trimmed by 2 bases and V by 0 bases; bases with no gene match: 1. Germline CDR1 reads MGHRA; CDR2 reads YSYEKL. The chain's CDR3 is CASSQETSGAYEQYF. CDR3 DNA: TGCGCCAGCAGCCAAGAAACTAGCGGGGCCTACGAGCAGTACTTC.

The chain couples TRBV7-2 to TRBJ2-1; TRBD2 aligns across 11 bases. After removal of 5 bases from V and 6 bases from J, the junction contained 6 bases not matched to a gene. Germline V gene data show CDR1 as SGHTA and CDR2 as FQGNSA. The CDR3 sequence is 15 residues long. CDR3 region: CASSITSGSINEQFF. The CDR3 DNA follows: TGTGCCAGCAGCATAACTAGCGGGAGCATCAATGAGCAGTTCTTC. Full variable domain (remainder filled in from reference TRBV7-2 and TRBJ2-1): GAGVSQSPSNKVTEKGKDVELRCDPISGHTALYWYRQSLGQGLEFLIYFQGNSAPDKSGLPSDRFSAERTGGSVSTLTIQRTQQEDSAVYLCASSITSGSINEQFFGPGTRLTVL.

The chain links TRBV4-1 to TRBJ2-7; no clear D. CDR1 and CDR2 (germline): MGHRA, YSYEKL. Trimming removed 2 bases from V and 3 bases from J, with 8 bases in between. The length of the CDR3 is 13 residues. For the CDR3, the DNA is TGCGCCAGCAGCCAAAACAGAGACTACGAGCAGTACTTC. Translated: CASSQNRDYEQYF.

The chain recombines TRBV2 with TRBJ2-6; 8 bases are shared with TRBD2. Trimming cost V 6 bases and J 7 bases; bases outside gene matches: 23. Germline CDR1 is SNHLY and CDR2 is FYNNEI. The CDR3 is 20 residues long. CDR3: CASSPTDRPGLDVVANVLTF. CDR3 sequence (DNA): TGTGCCAGCAGCCCCACGGACAGACCGGGACTAGACGTGGTAGCCAACGTCCTGACTTTC.

About this clone: A read error may produce the germline difference seen at one junction end. The gene calls are TRBV19 and TRBJ2-3, with TRBD2 matching over 11 bases. This CDR3 comprises 15 residues. Germline values: CDR1 LNHDA, CDR2 SQIVND (reference sequence). DNA for the CDR3: TGTGCCAGTAGCTATACTAGCGGGGGACGAGATTCGCAGTATTTT. Encoded protein: CASSYTSGGRDSQYF.

The rearrangement uses TRBV6-5 and TRBJ1-1, with D possibly matching TRBD1 (6 bases). Germline V gives CDR1 MNHEY, CDR2 SVGAGI. V dropped 0 bases and J dropped 0 bases, with 11 bases sitting between them. CDR3 length equals 16 residues. DNA of the CDR3: TGTGCCAGCAGTTACTCAGGGACACACATGAACACTGAAGCTTTCTTT. It translates to CASSYSGTHMNTEAFF.

The chain combines TRBV2 with TRBJ1-1, with D unclear. Germline lookup yields CDR1 SNHLY and CDR2 FYNNEI. V was shortened by 3 bases and J by 4 bases, with 6 bases between the two germline ends. The CDR3 is 12 residues long. The CDR3 region is CASSESSTEAFF. The CDR3 nucleotides are TGTGCCAGCAGTGAGTCTTCCACTGAAGCTTTCTTT.

The chain links TRBV29-1 to TRBJ2-3; D is perhaps TRBD2 (7 bases). The CDR3 is made up of 14 amino acids. V was pared by 3 bases and J by 3 bases, with 13 bases between. In germline, CDR1 is SQVTM, CDR2 ANQGSEA. CDR3 coding DNA: TGCAGCGTTGACCGGGGGGCGCAAACAGATACGCAGTATTTT. Its protein is CSVDRGAQTDTQYF.

This clone was seen a handful of times. This chain links TRBV5-4 with TRBJ2-4, with a weak D call TRBD2 (5 bases). CDR1 SGHNT and CDR2 YYREEE come from the germline V gene (reference sequence). V was pared by 4 bases and J by 8 bases, with 19 bases between. The CDR3 totals 15 residues. CDR3 in DNA: TGTGCCAGCAGCCTTGGGCTCTACGACGGGGACATTCAGTACTTC. This codes for CASSLGLYDGDIQYF.

The chain links TRBV7-9 to TRBJ1-2; D is unclear. V was clipped by 11 bases and J by 13 bases, with 14 bases between them. The CDR3 totals 9 residues. Looked up from germline, CDR1 is SEHNR and CDR2 is FQNEAQ (reference sequence). The CDR3 coding sequence is TGTGCCGAGAGGGAGATCGGCACCTTC. This gives the protein CAEREIGTF.

This chain links TRBV10-3 with TRBJ2-7; D may be TRBD1 or TRBD2 (7 bases each). Germline V gene lookup returns CDR1 ENHRY and CDR2 SYGVKD. The germline V and J ends were trimmed by 6 bases and 2 bases, with 17 bases remaining between them. CDR3 size: 15 residues. CDR3 coding DNA: TGTGCCATCAGGGGAGGGACAGTCGGAACCTACGAGCAGTACTTC. This translates into CAIRGGTVGTYEQYF.

The rearrangement links TRBV7-9 to TRBJ2-1, with TRBD2 matching over 12 bases. The germline V gene encodes CDR1 SEHNR and CDR2 FQNEAQ (reference sequence). This CDR3 spans 15 amino acids. V shed 6 bases and J 3 bases; nucleotides not matched to a gene: 3. In DNA, the CDR3 is TGTGCCAGCAGGACTAGCGGGAGTAACTACAATGAGCAGTTCTTC. This codes for CASRTSGSNYNEQFF. Full variable domain (outside the CDR3, taken from reference TRBV7-9 and TRBJ2-1): DTGVSQNPRHKITKRGQNVTFRCDPISEHNRLYWYRQTLGQGPEFLTYFQNEAQLEKSRLLSDRFSAERPKGSFSTLEIQRTEQGDSAMYLCASRTSGSNYNEQFFGPGTRLTVL.

The chain is built from TRBV7-2 and TRBJ2-1; a weak D match, TRBD2 (5 bases). Germline-derived CDR1 and CDR2 are SGHTA and FQGNSA. The V and J ends lost 1 base and 8 bases respectively, with 9 bases between them. This CDR3 contains 13 residues. The CDR3 nucleotides read TGTGCCAGCAGCTTAGATGGAGGCGATGAGCAGTTCTTC. Its protein is CASSLDGGDEQFF.

The V call is TRBV7-9, the J call TRBJ2-7; TRBD1 aligns across 9 bases. Germline-derived CDR1 and CDR2 are SEHNR and FQNEAQ (reference sequence). V shed 6 bases, J shed 2 bases, and the junction held 8 bases outside the gene matches. CDR3 length: 15 residues. The CDR3 region is CASRSGTGSPYEQYF. The CDR3 DNA follows: TGTGCCAGCAGGTCCGGGACAGGGAGCCCCTACGAGCAGTACTTC.

This clone was picked up one time. The chain couples TRBV29-1 to TRBJ2-3; 9 bases line up with TRBD2. CDR1 is SQVTM and CDR2 is ANQGSEA in the germline V gene. The CDR3 consists of 19 residues. The J segment lost 2 bases and the V segment lost 0 bases, leaving 15 bases of the junction unmatched. CDR3 nucleotide sequence: TGCAGCGTTGAAGATCCCTGGGGGGGTTCTAGCGGGGTCACAGATACGCAGTATTTT. Protein sequence: CSVEDPWGGSSGVTDTQYF.

Details on this clone: The sample has other DNA sequences that encode this CDR3 too. The CDR3 nucleotides are TGTGCCAGCAGTTTAGGAACAGGGGGGTTCGAGCAGTACTTC. It encodes CASSLGTGGFEQYF. V usage is TRBV27 and J usage is TRBJ2-7, with 8 positions matching TRBD1. V dropped 2 bases and J dropped 6; count of bases not matched to a gene: 6. The CDR3 is 14 residues long. Germline lookup yields CDR1 MNHEY and CDR2 SMNVEV (reference sequence).

The rearrangement links TRBV7-8 to TRBJ2-7; D possibly matches TRBD1 or TRBD2 (5 bases each). Per germline, CDR1 SGHVS and CDR2 FQNEAQ. The CDR3 loop spans 14 amino acids. V was trimmed by 4 bases and J by 3 bases, leaving 13 bases between them. CDR3 residues: CASSSYGANYEQYF. The CDR3 DNA follows: TGTGCCAGCAGCTCCTACGGGGCAAACTACGAGCAGTACTTC.

Regarding this clone: At the DNA level, this CDR3 is encoded by other sequences in the same sample as well. The chain employs TRBV9 and TRBJ1-2; 7 nucleotides match TRBD1. This CDR3 is built from 15 residues. J was trimmed by 0 bases and V by 5 bases; bases with no gene match: 7. Germline assignment: CDR1 SGDLS and CDR2 YYNGEE. CDR3 amino acids: CASSGWTGANYGYTF. The DNA of the CDR3 is TGTGCCAGCAGTGGGTGGACAGGAGCTAACTATGGCTACACCTTC.

This chain connects TRBV4-1 to TRBJ1-5; D ambiguous. Germline loops: CDR1 MGHRA, CDR2 YSYEKL. The CDR3 is 13 residues long. Trimming shortened V by 4 bases and J by 7 bases, and 11 bases separated the two germline ends. The CDR3 DNA reads as TGCGCCAGCAGCCGCGGGGTTTTCCAGCCCCAGCATTTT. It codes for CASSRGVFQPQHF.

This rearrangement joins TRBV4-1 to TRBJ2-7; D may correspond to TRBD1 or TRBD2 (6 bases each). V lost 2 bases and J 5 bases, leaving 19 bases between the germline ends. Germline values: CDR1 MGHRA, CDR2 YSYEKL. CDR3 length: 16 residues. Here the CDR3 reads CASSQLLGGLTNEQYF. The CDR3 DNA reads as TGCGCCAGCAGCCAACTGTTAGGGGGGCTCACCAACGAGCAGTACTTC.

The chain employs TRBV27 and TRBJ2-1; TRBD2 might be the D (6 bases). The CDR3 covers 14 residues. Trimming removed 5 bases at V and 2 bases at J, with 10 bases between. Germline loops: CDR1 MNHEY, CDR2 SMNVEV (reference sequence). The CDR3 spells CASSVAETYNEQFF. The CDR3 region has the DNA TGTGCCAGCAGTGTAGCGGAAACCTACAATGAGCAGTTCTTC.

The rearrangement links TRBV13 to TRBJ2-1, with D perhaps TRBD2 (6 bases). Germline CDR1 reads PRHDT; CDR2 reads FYEKMQ (reference sequence). The CDR3 contains 15 residues. V was cut by 0 bases and J by 5 bases, with 11 bases left in between. The CDR3 nucleotides are TGTGCCAGCAGCTTAGGCCAGGAGGGAGACAATGAGCAGTTCTTC. This codes for CASSLGQEGDNEQFF.

The V and J genes are TRBV6-6 and TRBJ1-1, with D possibly TRBD1 on 6 matching bases. Germline V gene lookup returns CDR1 MNHNY and CDR2 SVGAGI (reference sequence). This CDR3 region has 13 residues. The V end was cut by 4 bases, the J end by 1 base, with 7 bases between. The CDR3 loop is CASSSQGNTEAFF. The CDR3 nucleotides read TGTGCCAGCAGTTCACAGGGGAACACTGAAGCTTTCTTT.

This rearrangement joins TRBV29-1 to TRBJ2-3, with D unclear. Deletions cut 2 bases from V and 4 bases from J, with 10 bases between. The CDR3 runs 13 residues. Per the germline V gene, CDR1 is SQVTM and CDR2 is ANQGSEA. The chain's CDR3 is CSVEMRMADTQYF. Written as DNA, the CDR3 is TGCAGCGTTGAAATGAGAATGGCAGATACGCAGTATTTT.